These 6 T cell receptor beta chains were all obtained from the same sample, sequenced in a study of cytomegalovirus exposure and HLA in healthy donors. Using immunoSEQ multiplex PCR, the repertoire was profiled, and TCRdb retains in-frame clones only, with some absent. The sample has 100,000 to 150,000 clones, about 91% seen once; the top ten hold roughly 1.2%. Sequenced: PBMCs. The source is a woman between 18 and 29 years old in good health and CMV-seronegative.

The V gene is TRBV6-1, the J gene TRBJ1-5; D unclear. Trimming removed 6 bases at V and 3 bases at J, with 9 bases between. CDR1 is MNHNS, CDR2 SASEGT, per germline. This CDR3 contains 13 residues. The CDR3, as DNA: TGTGCCAGCAGAACCGGGAACAATCAGCCCCAGCATTTT. Its protein is CASRTGNNQPQHF.

This sequence joins TRBV4-1 and TRBJ2-1; 8 nucleotides match TRBD2. Germline-derived CDR1 and CDR2 are MGHRA and YSYEKL. Unmatched junction bases numbered 23, after V lost 4 bases and J lost 6 bases. This CDR3 region has 20 residues. Written as DNA, the CDR3 is TGCGCCAGCAGCCGTCAAACGAAGGGGCGCTTGACTAGCGTCGTCAATGAGCAGTTCTTC. It translates to CASSRQTKGRLTSVVNEQFF.

This chain links TRBV4-2 with TRBJ1-2, with a weak D call TRBD1 (6 bases). V was trimmed by 5 bases and J by 4 bases, leaving 14 bases between them. The V gene's germline CDR1 is LGHNA and CDR2 YNFKEQ. The CDR3 consists of 14 residues. CDR3 nucleotides: TGTGCCAGCAGCTCTCGGACAGATCCCTATGGCTACACCTTC. Translated, it gives CASSSRTDPYGYTF.

The chain recombines TRBV7-2 with TRBJ2-1; 9 bases map to TRBD2. Trimming at V came to 3 bases and at J to 5 bases, leaving 8 bases not matched to a gene. The CDR3 length is 16 residues. Germline lookup yields CDR1 SGHTA and CDR2 FQGNSA. The chain's CDR3 is CASSFEAGGIDNEQFF. The CDR3 DNA is TGTGCCAGCAGCTTTGAAGCGGGGGGCATAGACAATGAGCAGTTCTTC.

The chain recombines TRBV2 with TRBJ1-2; TRBD1 matches 7 bases. CDR3 length: 15 amino acids. CDR1 and CDR2 (germline): SNHLY, FYNNEI. With 8 bases clipped from V and 1 base from J, the junction kept 10 bases outside the gene matches. DNA of the CDR3: TGTGCCAGCGGGAAGAGGGGACAGAATAACTATGGCTACACCTTC. It translates to CASGKRGQNNYGYTF.

This chain connects TRBV29-1 to TRBJ1-6; possibly TRBD1 for D (6 bases). The germline CDR1 and CDR2 sequences are SQVTM and ANQGSEA. V was clipped by 7 bases and J by 14 bases, with 18 bases between them. This CDR3 is built from 12 residues. The CDR3 DNA sequence: TGCAGCGCATCACAGGGTCCGGGGACCCTCCACTTT. This sequence encodes CSASQGPGTLHF.